This T cell receptor (beta chain) was profiled in a study of immune heterogeneity within non-small cell lung tumors. A remark on this clonotype: This sequence may be a read error, since a much larger clone differs from it by one base.

Amplifying TCR beta CDR3 involved multiplex PCR carried out with 32 V and 13 J primers. TCRdb reanalysed the multiplex PCR reads using MiXCR and keeps one entry per CDR3 protein. The sample lists tens of thousands of distinct CDR3 sequences; 27% were seen once. Per sample, approximately 580 ng of bulk tumor genomic DNA was the template used. Several biopsies per primary tumor were taken during surgery, spaced as far apart as possible. Curative surgery was performed on patients who had untreated, newly diagnosed non-small cell lung cancer. This clonotype was sampled from a man aged 35 to 55 with non-small cell lung cancer. The sequenced sample consisted of lung tumor tissue.

Written as DNA, the CDR3 is TGTGCCACCAGCAGAGATCGTGAGGGGCGCTCTGGAAACACCATATATTTT. Amino acids: CATSRDREGRSGNTIYF. The chain is built from TRBV15 and TRBJ1-3, with TRBD1 as a possible D gene (5 bases). This CDR3 comprises 17 residues. V was trimmed by 0 bases and J by 0 bases, leaving 12 bases between them. Looked up from germline, CDR1 is LNHNV and CDR2 is YYDKDF (reference sequence).